A single sample is the source of the 24 T cell receptor beta chains below, sequenced in a study of CD8+ T cells in alopecia areata. A panel of CD4, CD8alpha, NKG2D, NKG2ACE and other markers served to sort pooled cutaneous lymph node cells. RNA was extracted and reverse transcribed into cDNA as the sequencing template. The protocol was immunoSEQ multiplex PCR, while the TCRdb copy is restricted to in-frame clones and leaves out a portion. The repertoire yields 270,000 or so clones, none seen only once; the top ten contain 1.2%. The material sequenced was CD4+ T cells sorted from a lymph node. The receptors stem from a C3H/HeJ mouse with alopecia areata. The strain's MHC haplotype is H2-k.

This clone has more than one count but fewer than ten. Each gene name is a mouse one. The read terminates 4 residues ahead of where the CDR3 ends, so the germline J gene completes it. The chain recombines TRBV31 with TRBJ2-5, with TRBD2 matching 7 bases. The length of the CDR3 is 13 residues. CDR1 and CDR2 (germline): GKSSPN, SITVG. The CDR3 bases that were read are TGTGCCTGGACTGGGGGACGGGAAGAC. Amino acids: CAWTGGRED. The whole CDR3 sequence reads CAWTGGREDTQYF.

This clone occurred a few times. Gene labels here are mouse ones. The read is 4 residues too short to cover the CDR3 end, so that end is filled in from the germline J gene. The V gene is TRBV31, the J gene TRBJ2-1, with 12 bases aligning to TRBD1. Germline CDR1 reads GKSSPN; CDR2 reads SITVG. CDR3 length equals 15 residues. The V and J ends lost 1 base and 5 bases, in that order; junction bases with no gene match: 3. CDR3 bases read: TGTGCCTGGAGTCGTGGGACAGGGGGCAATGCT. This sequence encodes CAWSRGTGGNA. The CDR3 in its entirety is CAWSRGTGGNAEQFF.

This clone has a handful of counts. Each gene name is a mouse one. The read terminates 4 residues ahead of where the CDR3 ends, so the germline J gene completes it. This chain uses TRBV14 with TRBJ2-2, with 8 bases that match TRBD2. Germline values: CDR1 SGHDT, CDR2 FRDEAV. The ends lost 2 bases at V and 4 bases at J; junction bases unmatched: 4. The CDR3 is 15 amino acids. The sequenced CDR3 bases are TGTGCCAGCAGTTTTACTGGGGGCGGCACCGGG. Translation: CASSFTGGGTG. The CDR3 in its entirety is CASSFTGGGTGQLYF.

Comment on this clone: Germline and genes here are mouse. From the germline J gene comes the end of the CDR3, since the read stops 4 residues before it. Additional DNA sequences in this sample encode the identical CDR3. V is TRBV13-1 and J is TRBJ2-2; TRBD1 matches 12 bases. In germline, CDR1 is NSHNY, CDR2 SYGAGN. This CDR3 is 16 amino acids long. After removal of 3 bases from V and 3 bases from J, the junction contained 3 bases not matched to a gene. CDR3 sequence reads: CASSGGTGGDTGQLYF. The sequenced part of the CDR3 DNA is TGTGCCAGCAGTGGCGGGACAGGGGGCGACACCGGG.

This clone was counted only a few times. Genes and germline are mouse. The read finishes 3 residues shy of the CDR3 end, and the germline J gene is used to complete it. The chain employs TRBV5 and TRBJ1-6, with 10 bases fitting TRBD1. TRBJ1-6 is identified as an open reading frame with a role that is uncertain. Trimming at V came to 2 bases and at J to 6 bases, leaving 4 bases not matched to a gene. CDR3 length equals 16 residues. The germline CDR1 and CDR2 sequences are LGHNA and YNLKQL (reference sequence). Incomplete CDR3 DNA: TGTGCCAGCAGCCAAACCGGGACAGGGGTTAATTCGCCC. Translation gives CASSQTGTGVNSP. The complete CDR3 reads CASSQTGTGVNSPLYF.

This clone was recorded at least ten times. The gene names given are mouse names. Coverage ceases 4 residues before the CDR3 finishes, and the germline J gene fills in the end. This chain uses TRBV1 with TRBJ2-2; TRBD1 matches 8 bases. The germline CDR1 and CDR2 sequences are NSQYPW and LRSPGD (reference sequence). CDR3 size: 15 residues. V gave up 3 bases and J gave up 4 bases; unmatched junction bases: 4. Incomplete CDR3 DNA: TGCACCTGCAGTGCGGCAGGGGGCATCACCGGG. Amino acids: CTCSAAGGITG. The CDR3 in full is CTCSAAGGITGQLYF. Using reference TRBV1 and TRBJ2-2 for the parts outside the CDR3, the full variable domain is VTLLEQNPRWRLVPRGQAVNLRCILKNSQYPWMSWYQQDLQKQLQWLFTLRSPGDKEVKSLPGADYLATRVTDTELRLQVANMSQGRTLYCTCSAAGGITGQLYFGEGSKLTVL.

This clone was detected a few times. Gene names denote mouse genes. The CDR3 end lies 4 residues beyond the end of the read and is filled in from the germline J gene. The same CDR3 also results from other DNA sequences found in this sample. The chain carries TRBV5 and TRBJ2-3; possibly TRBD2 for D (6 bases). The CDR3 runs to 15 residues. The germline V gene encodes CDR1 LGHNA and CDR2 YNLKQL (reference sequence). V was pared by 4 bases and J by 0 bases, with 11 bases between. CDR3 DNA (partial): TGTGCCAGCAGCCCCGGGGGGACTAGTGCAGAA. Its protein product is CASSPGGTSAE. The whole CDR3 is CASSPGGTSAETLYF.

This clone has more than one count but fewer than ten. The gene names here belong to mouse. The CDR3 end is not reached by the read, which stops 4 residues before it; the germline J gene fills it in. This sequence joins TRBV13-3 and TRBJ2-2, with TRBD2 identical over 8 bases. CDR1 is NNHDY and CDR2 is SYVADS in the germline V gene. The CDR3 is 14 residues long. After removal of 5 bases from V and 0 bases from J, the junction contained 0 bases not matched to a gene. The DNA read from the CDR3 is TGTGCCAGCAGGGGACTGGCAAACACCGGG. It specifies CASRGLANTG. In full, the CDR3 is CASRGLANTGQLYF. The full variable domain, in which reference TRBV13-3 and TRBJ2-2 provide the parts outside the CDR3, is EAAVTQSPRSKVAVTGGKVTLSCHQTNNHDYMYWYRQDTGHGLRLIHYSYVADSTEKGDIPDGYKASRPSQENFSLILELASLSQTAVYFCASRGLANTGQLYFGEGSKLTVL.

As for this clone: Mouse gene names apply. The read ends 4 residues shy of where the CDR3 ends; the end is completed using the germline J gene. In the same sample, other DNA sequences code for this CDR3. The V call is TRBV13-2, the J call TRBJ2-3; the D gene is possibly TRBD2 (6 bases). Trimming cost V 3 bases and J 0 bases, with 8 bases left between them. This CDR3 has 14 residues. Per germline, CDR1 NNHNN and CDR2 SYGAGS (reference sequence). CDR3: CASGGGTSAETLYF. The sequenced part of the CDR3 DNA is TGTGCCAGCGGTGGGGGGACTAGTGCAGAA.

This clone was counted between two and nine times. Any gene name here is a mouse gene name. The read comes to an end 4 residues before the CDR3 does, leaving the germline J gene to fill in the end. This rearrangement joins TRBV1 to TRBJ2-4; TRBD1 agrees at 8 bases. The CDR3 is 16 amino acids. Germline V CDR1 and CDR2: NSQYPW, LRSPGD (reference sequence). V was clipped by 0 bases and J by 0 bases; unmatched bases: 2. The CDR3 region is CTCSADRGLSQNTLYF. CDR3 bases read: TGCACCTGCAGTGCAGACAGGGGGCTGAGTCAAAAC.

As for this clone: Germline and genes: mouse. The CDR3 is cut off 4 residues early in the read; its end comes from the germline J gene. The chain joins TRBV19 to TRBJ1-1, with D perhaps TRBD1 (6 bases). CDR3 length: 14 amino acids. Germline lookup yields CDR1 FNHDT and CDR2 SITEND (reference sequence). The part of the CDR3 DNA that was read is TGTGCCAGCAGTATATCTGGGGGGGCGCGA. It is translated as CASSISGGAR. The entire CDR3 sequence reads CASSISGGAREVFF.

This clone was picked up a small number of times. The gene symbols are mouse symbols. From the germline J gene comes the end of the CDR3, since the read stops 4 residues before it. This chain connects TRBV13-3 to TRBJ2-2, with TRBD1 identical over 9 bases. The CDR3 is 14 residues long. V lost 0 bases, J lost 6 bases, and 0 bases stayed unmatched. The germline V gene has CDR1 NNHDY and CDR2 SYVADS. The CDR3 here is CASSDGTGAGQLYF. The CDR3 DNA, read in part, is TGTGCCAGCAGTGATGGGACAGGGGCCGGG.

The sample holds a few counts of this clone. The gene symbols are mouse symbols. The CDR3 DNA, read in part, is TGCACCTGCAGTGCAGATGGGTCCCACTCC. This encodes CTCSADGSHS. The complete CDR3 sequence is CTCSADGSHSDYTF. The chain carries TRBV1 and TRBJ1-2; D is uncertain. The sequence runs out 4 residues before the end of the CDR3; the remainder is reconstructed from the germline J gene. The CDR3 has 14 residues. Trimming removed 0 bases from V and 3 bases from J, with 8 bases in between. Germline V gene sequence: CDR1 NSQYPW, CDR2 LRSPGD (reference sequence).

Comments on this clone: These gene names are mouse names. The CDR3 end lies 4 residues beyond the end of the read and is filled in from the germline J gene. V gene TRBV13-2 combines with J gene TRBJ2-1; 9 bases align to TRBD2. This CDR3 contains 15 residues. Trimming removed 6 bases from V and 3 bases from J; junction bases left unmatched: 7. Germline assignment: CDR1 NNHNN and CDR2 SYGAGS (reference sequence). CDR3 protein: CASDLVGGRYAEQFF. The sequenced part of the CDR3 DNA is TGTGCCAGCGACCTCGTGGGGGGGCGCTATGCT.

About this clone: Gene names are mouse gene names. The read ends 4 residues before the CDR3 terminus; that terminus is restored from the germline J gene. The same CDR3 also results from other DNA sequences found in this sample. V usage is TRBV5 and J usage is TRBJ2-7; TRBD1 matches 7 bases. From germline, CDR1 is LGHNA and CDR2 YNLKQL (reference sequence). V shed 0 bases, J shed 2 bases, and the junction held 1 base outside the gene matches. The CDR3 covers 14 residues. The CDR3 DNA, read in part, is TGTGCCAGCAGCCAAGACAGGGGGACCTAT. Encoded protein: CASSQDRGTY. The CDR3 as a whole reads CASSQDRGTYEQYF.

On this clone: Gene names are the mouse ones. The CDR3 is cut off 4 residues early in the read; its end comes from the germline J gene. The sample carries other DNA sequences with the same CDR3. The rearrangement links TRBV5 to TRBJ2-3; TRBD2 aligns across 9 bases. The CDR3 runs to 16 residues. Germline CDR1 reads LGHNA; CDR2 reads YNLKQL (reference sequence). The V gene end was trimmed by 1 base and the J gene end by 0 bases; junction bases not matched to a gene: 2. CDR3 sequence: CASSQAGGGSAETLYF. The DNA read from the CDR3 is TGTGCCAGCAGCCAAGCTGGGGGGGGTAGTGCAGAA.

This clone was counted between two and nine times. Gene labels here are mouse ones. Read sequence stops 4 residues before the CDR3 end, and the germline J gene provides the missing end. V is TRBV13-1 and J is TRBJ1-1; 9 nucleotides align to TRBD1. The CDR3 totals 16 residues. V lost 5 bases, J lost 0 bases, and 8 bases stayed unmatched. Per germline, CDR1 NSHNY and CDR2 SYGAGN. CDR3 DNA (partial): TGTGCCAGCAGGATACCGGGACAGGGTGCAAACACA. Residues: CASRIPGQGANT. The complete CDR3 reads CASRIPGQGANTEVFF.

The table lists this clone with a few counts. Genes and germline come from the mouse. The read ends 4 residues before the CDR3 terminus; that terminus is restored from the germline J gene. In the same sample, other DNA sequences code for this CDR3. The chain has TRBV1 and TRBJ2-1; TRBD1 aligns across 9 bases. The junction had 1 base not matched to a gene; V was cut back by 0 bases and J by 4 bases. In germline, CDR1 is NSQYPW, CDR2 LRSPGD (reference sequence). This CDR3 spans 15 amino acids. The DNA read from the CDR3 is TGCACCTGCAGTGCAGAGACAGGGGGATATGCT. Protein: CTCSAETGGYA. In full, the CDR3 reads CTCSAETGGYAEQFF. The whole variable domain, filled in from reference TRBV1 and TRBJ2-1, reads VTLLEQNPRWRLVPRGQAVNLRCILKNSQYPWMSWYQQDLQKQLQWLFTLRSPGDKEVKSLPGADYLATRVTDTELRLQVANMSQGRTLYCTCSAETGGYAEQFFGPGTRLTVL.

Worth noting for this clone: The listed genes are named as in mouse. The read halts 3 residues ahead of the CDR3 end, with the missing end drawn from the germline J gene. The chain couples TRBV1 to TRBJ1-6, with 7 bases that match TRBD1. TRBJ1-6 is assigned to the ORF class and has an uncertain function. CDR3 length: 14 amino acids. After removal of 2 bases from V and 7 bases from J, the junction contained 2 bases not matched to a gene. Germline V gene data show CDR1 as NSQYPW and CDR2 as LRSPGD (reference sequence). CDR3 DNA, as far as it was read: TGCACCTGCAGTGCACCGGGACAGAATTCGCCC. Its translation is CTCSAPGQNSP. The CDR3 reads in full as CTCSAPGQNSPLYF.

On this clone itself: Gene names and germline refer to mouse. The CDR3 is cut off 4 residues early in the read; its end comes from the germline J gene. This chain connects TRBV5 to TRBJ2-1; possibly TRBD2 for D (5 bases). Germline CDR1 reads LGHNA; CDR2 reads YNLKQL (reference sequence). This CDR3 is 15 amino acids long. The V end lost 4 bases, the J end lost 0 bases, and 10 bases lay between the germline ends. The CDR3: CASSLLWDNYAEQFF. CDR3 bases read: TGTGCCAGCAGCCTTCTCTGGGATAACTATGCT.

Regarding this clone: The listed genes are named as in mouse. The read stops 4 residues short of the end of the CDR3; the missing end is completed from the germline J gene. This chain connects TRBV13-3 to TRBJ2-7, with 10 positions matching TRBD1. Germline assignment: CDR1 NNHDY and CDR2 SYVADS. CDR3 length equals 13 residues. Incomplete CDR3 DNA: TGTGCCAGCAGTGGACAGGGGGCGGAT. It codes for CASSGQGAD. The entire CDR3 reads CASSGQGADEQYF.

This clone showed up just a few times. Here the gene names and germline are mouse. Read sequence stops 4 residues before the CDR3 end, and the germline J gene provides the missing end. V gene TRBV19 combines with J gene TRBJ2-1; 10 bases align to TRBD2. The CDR3 is 16 residues long. Germline V gene sequence: CDR1 FNHDT, CDR2 SITEND (reference sequence). After removal of 4 bases from V and 0 bases from J, the junction contained 4 bases not matched to a gene. CDR3 sequence: CASSSDWGANYAEQFF. CDR3 DNA (partial): TGTGCCAGCAGTTCCGACTGGGGGGCTAACTATGCT.

In the case of this clone: The genes and germline here are from mouse. The sequenced fragment ends 4 residues before the CDR3 boundary, so the rest is inferred from the germline J gene. The chain uses TRBV13-1 and TRBJ2-1, with 9 bases matching TRBD2. Germline V CDR1 and CDR2: NSHNY, SYGAGN. The CDR3 is 14 residues long. CDR3 sequence reads: CASSDPTGGAEQFF. Partial CDR3 DNA: TGTGCCAGCAGTGATCCCACTGGGGGGGCT.

This clone has more than one count but fewer than ten. Gene names follow the mouse nomenclature. The read falls 4 residues short of the CDR3 end, and the missing part is taken from the germline J gene. V and J are TRBV19 and TRBJ2-2; D possibly corresponds to TRBD1 (6 bases). The CDR3 contains 15 residues. V shed 0 bases and J shed 0 bases, with 6 bases lying between them. Germline V gene sequence: CDR1 FNHDT, CDR2 SITEND (reference sequence). The part of the CDR3 DNA that was read is TGTGCCAGCAGTATAGAGGGGGCAAACACCGGG. It specifies CASSIEGANTG. The full CDR3 reads CASSIEGANTGQLYF. The variable domain in full, completed from reference TRBV19 and TRBJ2-2, reads GGIITQTPKFLIGQEGQKLTLKCQQNFNHDTMYWYRQDSGKGLRLIYYSITENDLQKGDLSEGYDASREKKSSFSLTVTSAQKNEMAVFLCASSIEGANTGQLYFGEGSKLTVL.